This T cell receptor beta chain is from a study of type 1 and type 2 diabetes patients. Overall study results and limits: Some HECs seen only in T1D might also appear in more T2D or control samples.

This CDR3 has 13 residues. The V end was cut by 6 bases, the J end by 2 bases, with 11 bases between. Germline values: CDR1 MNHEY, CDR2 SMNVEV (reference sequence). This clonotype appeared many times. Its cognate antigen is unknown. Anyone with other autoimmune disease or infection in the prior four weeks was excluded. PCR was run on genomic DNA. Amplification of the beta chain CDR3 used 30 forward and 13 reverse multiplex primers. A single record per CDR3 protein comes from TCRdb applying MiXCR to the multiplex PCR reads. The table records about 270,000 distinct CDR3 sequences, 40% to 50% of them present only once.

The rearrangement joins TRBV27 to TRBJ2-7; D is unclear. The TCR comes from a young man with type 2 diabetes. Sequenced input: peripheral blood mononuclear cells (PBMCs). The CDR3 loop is CASSLGRAYEQYF. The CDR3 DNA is TGTGCCAGCAGCTTAGGTCGGGCCTACGAGCAGTACTTC.